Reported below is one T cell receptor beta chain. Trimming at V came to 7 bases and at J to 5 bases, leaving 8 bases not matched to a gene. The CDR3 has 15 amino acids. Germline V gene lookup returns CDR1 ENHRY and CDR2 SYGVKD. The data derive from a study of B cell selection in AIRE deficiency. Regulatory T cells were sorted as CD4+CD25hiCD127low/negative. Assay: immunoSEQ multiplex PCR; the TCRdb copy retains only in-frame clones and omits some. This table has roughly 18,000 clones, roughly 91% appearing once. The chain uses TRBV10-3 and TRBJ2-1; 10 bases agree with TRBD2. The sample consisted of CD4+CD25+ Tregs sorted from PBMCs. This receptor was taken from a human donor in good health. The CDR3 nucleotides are TGTGCCATCAAAAAGGGGACTAGCGTTCACAATGAGCAGTTCTTC. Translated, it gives CAIKKGTSVHNEQFF.